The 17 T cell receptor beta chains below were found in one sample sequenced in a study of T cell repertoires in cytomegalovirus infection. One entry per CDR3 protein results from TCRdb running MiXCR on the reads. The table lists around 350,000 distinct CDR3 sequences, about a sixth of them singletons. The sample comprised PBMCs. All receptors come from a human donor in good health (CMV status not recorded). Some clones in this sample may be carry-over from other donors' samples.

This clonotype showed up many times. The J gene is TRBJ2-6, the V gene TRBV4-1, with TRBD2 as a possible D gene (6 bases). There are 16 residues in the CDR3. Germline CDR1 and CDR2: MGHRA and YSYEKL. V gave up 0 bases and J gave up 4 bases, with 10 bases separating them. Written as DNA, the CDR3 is TGCGCCAGCAGCCAAGACCTCGCGGGAGGGGCCAACGTCCTGACTTTC. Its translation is CASSQDLAGGANVLTF.

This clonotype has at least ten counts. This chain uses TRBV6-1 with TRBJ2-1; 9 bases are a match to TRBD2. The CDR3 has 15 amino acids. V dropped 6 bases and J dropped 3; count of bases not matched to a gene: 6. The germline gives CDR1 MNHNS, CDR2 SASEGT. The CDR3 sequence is CASSTTSGYYNEQFF. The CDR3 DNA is TGTGCCAGCAGCACGACTAGCGGTTACTACAATGAGCAGTTCTTC.

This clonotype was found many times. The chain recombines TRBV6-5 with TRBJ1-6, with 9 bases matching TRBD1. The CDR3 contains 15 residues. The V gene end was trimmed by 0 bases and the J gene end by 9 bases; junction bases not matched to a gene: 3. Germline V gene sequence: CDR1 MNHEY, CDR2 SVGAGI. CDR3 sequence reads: CASSYSGQGSSPLHF. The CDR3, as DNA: TGTGCCAGCAGTTACTCGGGACAGGGTAGTTCACCCCTCCACTTT.

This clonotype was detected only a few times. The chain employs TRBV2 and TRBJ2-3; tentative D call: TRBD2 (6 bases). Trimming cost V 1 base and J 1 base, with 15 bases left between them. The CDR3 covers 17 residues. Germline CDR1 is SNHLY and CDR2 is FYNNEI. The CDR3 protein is CASSEGLASFRTDTQYF. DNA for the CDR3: TGTGCCAGCAGTGAAGGGCTAGCGAGCTTCCGCACAGATACGCAGTATTTT.

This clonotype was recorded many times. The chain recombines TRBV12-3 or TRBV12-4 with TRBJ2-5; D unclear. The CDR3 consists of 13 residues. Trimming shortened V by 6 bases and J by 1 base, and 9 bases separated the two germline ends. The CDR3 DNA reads TGTGCCAGCAGCCTAGTCAGCCAAGAGACCCAGTACTTC. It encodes CASSLVSQETQYF.

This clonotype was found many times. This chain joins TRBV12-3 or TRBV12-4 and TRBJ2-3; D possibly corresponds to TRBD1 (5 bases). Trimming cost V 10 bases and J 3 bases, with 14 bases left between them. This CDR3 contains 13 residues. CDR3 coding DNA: TGTGCCACCAAAGGGGCTAGAACAGATACGCAGTATTTT. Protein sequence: CATKGARTDTQYF.

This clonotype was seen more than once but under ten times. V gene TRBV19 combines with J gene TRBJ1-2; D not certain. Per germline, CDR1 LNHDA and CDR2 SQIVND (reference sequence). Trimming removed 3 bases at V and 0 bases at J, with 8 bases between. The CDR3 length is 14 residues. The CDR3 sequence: CASSISAANYGYTF. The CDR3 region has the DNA TGTGCCAGTAGTATTTCCGCAGCTAACTATGGCTACACCTTC.

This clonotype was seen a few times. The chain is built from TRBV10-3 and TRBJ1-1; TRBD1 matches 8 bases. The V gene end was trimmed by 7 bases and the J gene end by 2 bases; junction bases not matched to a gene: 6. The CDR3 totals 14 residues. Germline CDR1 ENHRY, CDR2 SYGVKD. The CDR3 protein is CAIKPGQDNTEAFF. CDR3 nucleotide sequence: TGTGCCATCAAACCGGGACAGGACAACACTGAAGCTTTCTTT.

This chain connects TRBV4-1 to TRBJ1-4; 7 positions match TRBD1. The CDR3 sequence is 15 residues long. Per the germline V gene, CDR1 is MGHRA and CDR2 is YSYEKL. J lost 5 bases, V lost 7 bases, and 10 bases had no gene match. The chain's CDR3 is CASTYTGTANEKLFF. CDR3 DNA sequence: TGCGCCAGCACCTACACCGGGACAGCGAATGAAAAACTGTTTTTT.

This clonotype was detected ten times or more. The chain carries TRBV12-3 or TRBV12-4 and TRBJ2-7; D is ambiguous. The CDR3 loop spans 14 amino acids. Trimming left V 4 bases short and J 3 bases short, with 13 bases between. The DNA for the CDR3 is TGTGCCAGCAGTTCAGAACAACGAGGCTACGAGCAGTACTTC. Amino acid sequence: CASSSEQRGYEQYF.

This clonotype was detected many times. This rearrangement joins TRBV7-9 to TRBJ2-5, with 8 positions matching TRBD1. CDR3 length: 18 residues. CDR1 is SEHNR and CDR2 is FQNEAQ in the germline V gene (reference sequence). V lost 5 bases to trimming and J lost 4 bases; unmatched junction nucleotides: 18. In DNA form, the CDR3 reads TGTGCCAGCAGCCATCACCAATCGTTCAGGGGGCGAGGAGAGACCCAGTACTTC. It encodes CASSHHQSFRGRGETQYF.

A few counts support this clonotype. The chain's CDR3 is CSVEGGWDRLNQPQHF. CDR3 DNA: TGCAGCGTTGAAGGGGGTTGGGACAGGCTCAATCAGCCCCAGCATTTT. The V and J genes are TRBV29-1 and TRBJ1-5; the match to TRBD1 covers 8 bases. The CDR3 is 16 residues long. From germline, CDR1 is SQVTM and CDR2 ANQGSEA. V was pared by 1 base and J by 3 bases, with 8 bases of the junction left unmatched.

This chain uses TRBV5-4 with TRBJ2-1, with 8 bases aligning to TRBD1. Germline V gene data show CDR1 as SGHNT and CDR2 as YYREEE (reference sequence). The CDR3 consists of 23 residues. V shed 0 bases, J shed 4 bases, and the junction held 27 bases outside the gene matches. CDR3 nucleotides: TGTGCCAGCAGCTTGGGAGTGACAGGGGTGCCGGATGCCACAGGGATGGAGTACAATGAGCAGTTCTTC. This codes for CASSLGVTGVPDATGMEYNEQFF.

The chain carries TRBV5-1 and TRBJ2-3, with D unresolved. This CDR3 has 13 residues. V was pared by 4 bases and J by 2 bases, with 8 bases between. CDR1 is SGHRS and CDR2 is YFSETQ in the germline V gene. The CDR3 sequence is CASSILPTDTQYF. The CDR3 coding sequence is TGCGCCAGCAGCATCTTACCCACAGATACGCAGTATTTT.

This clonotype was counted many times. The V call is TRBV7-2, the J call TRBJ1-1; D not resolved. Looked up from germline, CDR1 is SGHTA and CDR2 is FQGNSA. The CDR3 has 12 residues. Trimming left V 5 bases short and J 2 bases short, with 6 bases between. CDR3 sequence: CASSRINTEAFF. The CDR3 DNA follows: TGTGCCAGCAGCCGTATAAACACTGAAGCTTTCTTT.

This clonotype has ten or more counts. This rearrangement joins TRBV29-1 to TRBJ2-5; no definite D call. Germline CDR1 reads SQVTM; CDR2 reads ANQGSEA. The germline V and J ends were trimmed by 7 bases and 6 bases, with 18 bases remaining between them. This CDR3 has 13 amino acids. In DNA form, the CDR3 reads TGCAGCGCTAATTTAAACCTCGCGCAGACCCAGTACTTC. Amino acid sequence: CSANLNLAQTQYF.

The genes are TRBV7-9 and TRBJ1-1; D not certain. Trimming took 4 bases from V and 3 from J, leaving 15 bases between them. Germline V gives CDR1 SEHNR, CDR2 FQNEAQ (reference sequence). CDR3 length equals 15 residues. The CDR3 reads CASSSYPGLYTEAFF. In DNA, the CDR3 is TGTGCCAGCAGCTCCTACCCCGGGTTGTACACTGAAGCTTTCTTT.